A selection of T cell receptor beta chains follows, all from one sample in a study of post-analysis software for immune sequencing data. Each CDR3 protein is one row after TCRdb ran MiXCR on the PCR reads. The repertoire has hundreds of thousands of distinct CDR3 sequences, 30% of them found once; the top ten carry 0.5% to 0.6%. The sequenced sample was blood. The origin of the receptors is a girl aged 10 to 17 with multiple sclerosis. Each CDR3 is given with its conserved first and last residue. Fields, in order: V gene, clone size, D gene, J gene, CDR3 DNA, CDR3 protein. D genes are given only for firm matches. Clone sizes are given selectively: once, few, many, or a class where the clone is expanded.

TRBV7-2	-	-	TRBJ2-4	-	CASSFGQGSLLAKNIKYF
TRBV20-1	-	-	TRBJ2-5	TGCAGTGCTAGAGATTCCAGATCGATCGCCGTACCGGGGCAGTACTTC	CSARDSRSIAVPGQYF
TRBV7-2	many	TRBD1	TRBJ2-7	TGTGCCAGCAGCTTAGAGGGGCCCGGGACAGTCACCTACGAGCAGTACTTC	CASSLEGPGTVTYEQYF
TRBV10-3	few	TRBD1	TRBJ2-7	TGTGCCATCAGTGGTAAGGGGGCCATCGAGCAGTACTTC	CAISGKGAIEQYF
TRBV29-1	-	-	TRBJ1-1	TGCAGCGGGGCCCTGGCCACTGAAGCTTTCTTT	CSGALATEAFF
TRBV18	few	TRBD2	TRBJ2-7	TGTGCCAGCTCACCGACTAGCGGGAACCACGAGCAGTACTTC	CASSPTSGNHEQYF
TRBV7-2	-	TRBD1	TRBJ2-1	TGTGCCAGCCAAAGCCCCAGACAGGGTGCCTACAATGAGCAGTTCTTC	CASQSPRQGAYNEQFF
TRBV20-1	-	-	TRBJ1-5	TGCAGTGCCCTTGGACAGTCACAGCAGCCCCAGCATTTT	CSALGQSQQPQHF
TRBV28	-	-	TRBJ2-7	TGTGCCAGCAGGGCCTGGTACAGGAGCTCCTACGAGCAGTACTTC	CASRAWYRSSYEQYF
TRBV7-2	-	-	TRBJ1-2	TGTGCCAGCAGCCCCGCCCGGTTGAGCAAATCCTATGGCTACACCTTC	CASSPARLSKSYGYTF
TRBV20-1	-	TRBD2	TRBJ2-1	TGCAGTGCCGGGAGGGACCTAGCCTACAATGAGCAGTTCTTC	CSAGRDLAYNEQFF
TRBV12-3/TRBV12-4	many	-	TRBJ2-5	TGTGCCAGCAGTCTCTCGGGGGAACCCCAAGAGACCCAGTACTTC	CASSLSGEPQETQYF
TRBV28	many	TRBD2	TRBJ2-3	TGTGCCAGCACCGGGGGGTGGGGCACAGATACGCAGTATTTT	CASTGGWGTDTQYF
TRBV12-3/TRBV12-4	-	-	TRBJ2-1	TGTGCCAGCAGTTTAGGGGACCGGGACTCCCGGTTCTTC	CASSLGDRDSRFF
TRBV29-1	few	-	TRBJ2-1	TGCAGCGTTGTACAGGGCCATGAGCAGTTCTTC	CSVVQGHEQFF
TRBV3-1	-	-	TRBJ2-5	TGTGCCAGCAGCCAAGCGGCTGCGGAAAAAGAGACCCAGTACTTC	CASSQAAAEKETQYF
TRBV10-3	-	-	TRBJ2-1	TGTGCCATCAGTGACCCCGGGACACTCTCCTACAATGAGCAGTTCTTC	CAISDPGTLSYNEQFF
TRBV6-5	-	TRBD2	TRBJ2-3	TGTGCCAGCAGTTACGGCCTGACTAGCGGGGGTTCGGATACGCAGTATTTT	CASSYGLTSGGSDTQYF
TRBV20-1	-	-	TRBJ2-3	TGCAGTGCTAGAGATCCGGGTAACCCCCACACCGATACGCAGTATTTT	CSARDPGNPHTDTQYF
TRBV28	-	-	TRBJ2-7	TGTGCCAGCAGTTTGAGCCAGGACCCCTACGAGCAGTACTTC	CASSLSQDPYEQYF
TRBV7-9	-	TRBD1	TRBJ1-1	TGTGCCAGCAGCCCACCTGACAGGGGTAGAACTGAAGCTTTCTTT	CASSPPDRGRTEAFF
TRBV27	-	-	TRBJ1-1	TGTGCCAGCTGGGAGTGGGGCAGAAAGAACACTGAAGCTTTCTTT	CASWEWGRKNTEAFF
TRBV29-1	few	-	TRBJ1-2	TGCAGCGTTCAAACGGGGGGTGGCGGCTACACCTTC	CSVQTGGGGYTF
TRBV24-1	few	-	TRBJ1-1	TGTGCCACCAGTGATCCCACAGGGCTGCGAGCTTTCTTT	CATSDPTGLRAFF
TRBV6-1	-	TRBD2	TRBJ2-3	TGTGCCAGCAGCCTATGGGCGTCTAGCGGGGGCGGAGGCACAGATACGCAGTATTTT	CASSLWASSGGGGTDTQYF
TRBV10-3	many	-	TRBJ2-6	TGTGCCATCAGTGATCGGGTGATCTCTGGGGCCAACGTCCTGACTTTC	CAISDRVISGANVLTF
TRBV20-1	few	-	TRBJ2-7	TGCAGTGCTAGAGCGACCGGACTAACGGGAACCTACGCCTACGAGCAGTACTTC	CSARATGLTGTYAYEQYF
TRBV6-5	-	-	TRBJ2-1	TGTGCCAGCAGTTACCAGATAGGGACGGGGGAGAATGAGCAGTTCTTC	CASSYQIGTGENEQFF
TRBV29-1	few	-	TRBJ1-1	TGCAGCGTTCGTGGGAATGAAGCTTTCTTT	CSVRGNEAFF
TRBV7-9	few	TRBD1	TRBJ2-7	TGTGCCAGCAGCGCCGGGACAGAAAGCTCCTACGAGCAGTACTTC	CASSAGTESSYEQYF
TRBV5-6	-	-	TRBJ2-1	TGTGCCAGCAGCTTTATTCTTACGAGGCTTAGCCCCTACAATGAGCAGTTCTTC	CASSFILTRLSPYNEQFF
TRBV5-1	few	-	TRBJ2-3	TGCGCCAGCAGCTTGGCCGAGGTGGATACGCAGTATTTT	CASSLAEVDTQYF
TRBV7-2	few	-	TRBJ2-3	TGTGCCAGCAGCTTACAGTCTAGCGGCACAGATACGCAGTATTTT	CASSLQSSGTDTQYF
TRBV10-3	few	-	TRBJ2-7	TGTGCCATCAGCGATCGAAGGGACCCGGCCCACGAGCAGTACTTC	CAISDRRDPAHEQYF
TRBV20-1	-	-	TRBJ2-7	TGCAGTGCGGGGGGGGGCGGACGGCTTTTCTACGAGCAGTACTTC	CSAGGGGRLFYEQYF
TRBV25-1	-	-	TRBJ2-5	TGTGCCAGCGGTGCCTTCGGTCAGGAGACCCAGTACTTC	CASGAFGQETQYF
TRBV28	few	-	TRBJ2-6	TGTGCCAGCAGTTTCTTTCGCCAGGTCTCCAACGTCCTGACTTTC	CASSFFRQVSNVLTF
TRBV20-1	-	-	TRBJ2-2	TGCAGTGCTAGAGACCCTAGCGCCAACACCGGGGAGCTGTTTTTT	CSARDPSANTGELFF
TRBV2	-	-	TRBJ2-7	TGTGCCAGCAGGTTGGAGTCCTACGAGCAGTACTTC	CASRLESYEQYF
TRBV20-1	-	-	TRBJ2-5	TGCGGTGCTAGGGGCGGGGGCCTAGAGACCCAGTACTTC	CGARGGGLETQYF
TRBV14	-	-	TRBJ2-4	TGTGCCAGCAGCCCACCGGGGGGCAAAAACATTCGGTACTTC	CASSPPGGKNIRYF
TRBV2	few	TRBD2	TRBJ2-7	TGTGCCAGCAGCCCGACTAGCGGGAGGGCCGAGCAGTACTTC	CASSPTSGRAEQYF
TRBV29-1	-	-	TRBJ1-5	TGCAGCGGTGTAATTGGCGGTCAGCCCCAGCATTTT	CSGVIGGQPQHF
TRBV5-1	few	-	TRBJ2-5	TGCGCCAGCAGTCAGCGGGCCCAAGAGACCCAGTACTTC	CASSQRAQETQYF
TRBV7-8	-	-	TRBJ2-5	TGTGCCAGCAGCTCCTGCAGGGAAGGGGGTGAGACCCAGTACTTC	CASSSCREGGETQYF
TRBV6-1	few	-	TRBJ2-3	TGTGCCAGCAGTGAAGCTTGGGCCACAGATACGCAGTATTTT	CASSEAWATDTQYF
TRBV12-3/TRBV12-4	few	-	TRBJ2-7	TGTGCCAGCAGAATCAATGGGGGTACCCACGAGCAGTACTTC	CASRINGGTHEQYF
TRBV4-3	-	-	TRBJ2-5	TGCGCCAGCAGCCCCACGTCGGGGCAGACCCAGTACTTC	CASSPTSGQTQYF
TRBV6-4	few	TRBD1	TRBJ2-3	TGTGCCAGCAGACGGGACAGGGGCACAGATACGCAGTATTTT	CASRRDRGTDTQYF
TRBV5-1	-	TRBD1	TRBJ1-1	TGCGCCAGCAGCCCAAGACAGGGGGCGGGAACTGAAGCTTTCTTT	CASSPRQGAGTEAFF
TRBV6-6	few	-	TRBJ1-1	TGTGCCAGCAGTTCCCCCGCGTTGGTGGGAGAAGCTTTCTTT	CASSSPALVGEAFF
TRBV20-1	few	-	TRBJ2-7	TGCAGTGCTAGAGATACCGGACTCTACGAGCAGTACTTC	CSARDTGLYEQYF
TRBV28	-	-	TRBJ2-3	TGTGCCAGCACCCTTCTTGGACAACGCACAGATACGCAGTATTTT	CASTLLGQRTDTQYF
TRBV3-1	-	-	TRBJ1-2	TGTGCCAGCAGCCAAGTGTCGGAGCGGTACTATGGCTACACCTTC	CASSQVSERYYGYTF
TRBV7-9	-	-	TRBJ2-3	TGTGCCAGCAGCTCATACGACAGGAGCACAGATACGCAGTATTTT	CASSSYDRSTDTQYF
TRBV10-3	-	TRBD1	TRBJ2-4	TGTGCCATCAGGGGGGACAGAAACATTCAGTACTTC	CAIRGDRNIQYF
TRBV20-1	few	-	TRBJ2-7	TGCAGTGCAAACCCTCTCCTGACGAGCTCCTACGAGCAGTACTTC	CSANPLLTSSYEQYF
TRBV6-2/TRBV6-3	few	-	TRBJ2-1	TGTGCCAGTCATTCGGGGGGCTTCTACAATGAGCAGTTCTTC	CASHSGGFYNEQFF
TRBV5-4	many	-	TRBJ2-1	TGTGCCAGCAGCGTCTTTGGGACCGATGAGCAGTTCTTC	CASSVFGTDEQFF
TRBV6-5	-	-	TRBJ2-7	TGTGCCAGCAGTTACTCGTTGGACTTGGCCCAGTACTTC	CASSYSLDLAQYF